Listed below are T cell receptor beta chains from one sample, sequenced in a study of T-cell reconstitution after alpha-beta-depleted transplantation in children. In TCRdb, the PCR reads were re-called with MiXCR into one record per CDR3 protein. Altogether 500,000 or so distinct CDR3 sequences are present, 32% being singletons, with the ten largest covering 2% to 2.5%. This material consisted of PBMCs from the stem cell graft donor, taken from the stem cell graft. All receptors derive from a human donor who donated a stem cell graft to a child with aplastic anemia. The CDR3 runs from the conserved cysteine through the conserved F or W. Fields, in order: CDR3 protein, J gene, D gene, V gene. A D gene is named only where the DNA matches it firmly.

CASSSRTGSNQPQHF TRBJ1-5 TRBD1 TRBV12-3/TRBV12-4
CASSFGDSSTDTQYF TRBJ2-3 TRBD1 TRBV12-3/TRBV12-4
CASSRLLNTEAFF TRBJ1-1 . TRBV4-3
CASSYKSGDMNTEAFF TRBJ1-1 . TRBV6-2/TRBV6-3
CASRQGEANSPLHF TRBJ1-6 TRBD1 TRBV12-3/TRBV12-4
CASSQERASDLPGELFF TRBJ2-2 . TRBV4-2
CASSLTGGIRSPLHF TRBJ1-6 . TRBV7-3
CASSVGGTSYEQYF TRBJ2-7 TRBD2 TRBV28
CASSLLYRAADTQYF TRBJ2-3 . TRBV27
CASSQTTGVQYF TRBJ2-4 TRBD1 TRBV14
CAWSSGTGELFF TRBJ2-2 . TRBV30
CASSEGGPWDTQYF TRBJ2-3 . TRBV10-2
CASSYGNIQYF TRBJ2-4 . TRBV6-2/TRBV6-3
CASSLIIQGQAEAFF TRBJ1-1 TRBD1 TRBV12-3/TRBV12-4
CSVGRDSSDTQYF TRBJ2-3 TRBD1 TRBV29-1
CASSLGGQRYGYTF TRBJ1-2 TRBD1 TRBV5-1
CASSRLEPGELFF TRBJ2-2 . TRBV6-1
CSVRQTNTEAFF TRBJ1-1 . TRBV29-1
CASTPGQGYYNEQFF TRBJ2-1 TRBD1 TRBV12-3/TRBV12-4
CASTRDPGNTEAFF TRBJ1-1 . TRBV5-1
CASSQAGGLVRQGTQYF TRBJ2-3 TRBD2 TRBV12-3/TRBV12-4
CASSEFTGARSEKLFF TRBJ1-4 . TRBV25-1
CASSLWGGGNNEQFF TRBJ2-1 . TRBV5-6
CSAPLAGGPYEQFF TRBJ2-1 TRBD2 TRBV20-1
CSARAGGSYGYTF TRBJ1-2 . TRBV20-1
CASGTGNGNTIYF TRBJ1-3 TRBD1 TRBV12-3/TRBV12-4
CASQDGYTEAFF TRBJ1-1 . TRBV5-1
CATNPRAWGVYGYTF TRBJ1-2 . TRBV6-1
CASDSGRVRTDTQYF TRBJ2-3 TRBD2 TRBV10-2
CSVATGGVNTEAFF TRBJ1-1 TRBD1 TRBV29-1
CASATPSEAFF TRBJ1-1 . TRBV13